The 4 T cell receptor beta chains presented below share a single source sample, sequenced in a study of blood T cell repertoires in COVID-19. Method: immunoSEQ multiplex PCR; TCRdb's copy keeps in-frame clones and lacks some. The sample shows 200,000 to 250,000 clones, about 90% of them seen only once. The sample was peripheral blood. These receptors all come from a man aged 35-49 years with active or convalescent COVID-19.

Here the CDR3 DNA reads TGTGCCAGCAGCTTAGTTATTGGCGGGGGGGACTACAATGAGCAGTTCTTC. It specifies CASSLVIGGGDYNEQFF. The genes are TRBV7-2 and TRBJ2-1; TRBD2 matches at 9 bases. The germline gives CDR1 SGHTA, CDR2 FQGNSA. Trimming took 1 base from V and 3 from J; bases not matched to a gene: 7. This CDR3 is 17 amino acids long.

This chain connects TRBV9 to TRBJ1-1, with 8 positions matching TRBD1. CDR1 is SGDLS and CDR2 is YYNGEE in the germline V gene. V was pared by 2 bases and J by 0 bases, with 9 bases of the junction left unmatched. The CDR3 contains 17 residues. The CDR3 sequence is CASSVTPDRVMNTEAFF. The DNA of the CDR3 is TGTGCCAGCAGCGTTACTCCGGACAGGGTTATGAACACTGAAGCTTTCTTT.

The chain joins TRBV2 to TRBJ1-2, with TRBD1 as a possible D gene (5 bases). CDR3 length: 13 amino acids. V was shortened by 3 bases and J by 2 bases, with 7 bases between the two germline ends. Germline V gene lookup returns CDR1 SNHLY and CDR2 FYNNEI. CDR3: CASSDDRNYGYTF. The CDR3, as DNA: TGTGCCAGCAGTGACGACAGAAACTATGGCTACACCTTC.

The V and J genes are TRBV6-5 and TRBJ2-7, with 7 bases lining up with TRBD2. The V gene end was trimmed by 0 bases and the J gene end by 1 base; junction bases not matched to a gene: 0. Germline V gene sequence: CDR1 MNHEY, CDR2 SVGAGI. This CDR3 comprises 14 residues. This chain's CDR3 is CASSYSGGSYEQYF. For the CDR3, the DNA is TGTGCCAGCAGTTACTCGGGGGGGTCCTACGAGCAGTACTTC.